Following are 8 T cell receptor beta chains from one sample sequenced in a study of cytomegalovirus exposure and HLA in healthy donors. The PCR was carried out with 60 Vbeta primers and 13 Jbeta primers. The repertoire was sequenced with immunoSEQ multiplex PCR; TCRdb's copy has only in-frame clones and lacks some. The record lists under 200,000 clones, of which the ten most abundant hold roughly 6.7%. The sample was PBMCs. The receptors derive from a man aged 25-45 years in good health and CMV-seronegative.

This chain links TRBV4-1 with TRBJ2-5, with 10 bases lining up with TRBD1. The DNA end lines up better with TRBJ2-7; the J call may be wrong. Germline loops: CDR1 MGHRA, CDR2 YSYEKL. The CDR3 runs 17 residues. The CDR3 DNA reads TGCGCCAGCAGCCAAGAGGTCGGCGGGACAGGGGCTTACGAGCAGTACTTC. It codes for CASSQEVGGTGAYEQYF.

The chain combines TRBV7-2 with TRBJ2-7; TRBD2 matches 8 bases. Germline values: CDR1 SGHTA, CDR2 FQGNSA. The trim removed 1 base at V and 0 bases at J, leaving 5 bases unmatched. The CDR3 totals 16 residues. Here the CDR3 reads CASSLGGRGDSYEQYF. Here the CDR3 DNA reads TGTGCCAGCAGCTTAGGGGGGCGGGGGGACTCCTACGAGCAGTACTTC.

This chain links TRBV4-3 with TRBJ2-7; D is uncertain. The CDR3 spans 14 residues. Trimming left V 0 bases short and J 2 bases short, with 8 bases between. Germline assignment: CDR1 LGHNA and CDR2 YSLEER. CDR3 region: CASSQEERTYEQYF. The CDR3 nucleotides read TGCGCCAGCAGCCAAGAGGAGAGAACCTACGAGCAGTACTTC.

V and J are TRBV6-5 and TRBJ2-5; the match to TRBD1 covers 8 bases. Germline V gene data show CDR1 as MNHEY and CDR2 as SVGAGI. The CDR3 runs to 14 residues. The junction had 5 bases not matched to a gene; V was cut back by 3 bases and J by 5 bases. DNA of the CDR3: TGTGCCAGCAGTTATAGGACAGGGAAGGAGACCCAGTACTTC. This translates into CASSYRTGKETQYF.

The V gene is TRBV5-6, the J gene TRBJ2-7, with TRBD1 matching over 8 bases. The CDR3 extends over 15 amino acids. The V gene end was trimmed by 4 bases and the J gene end by 5 bases; junction bases not matched to a gene: 11. Per germline, CDR1 SGHDT and CDR2 YYEEEE. Here the CDR3 DNA reads TGTGCCAGCAGCAACTTGGACAGGGTGGTCGACGAGCAGTACTTC. This codes for CASSNLDRVVDEQYF.

The rearrangement joins TRBV6-7 to TRBJ2-7, with D perhaps matching TRBD1 (5 bases). Being an ORF, TRBV6-7 has a function that is uncertain. Trimming left V 8 bases short and J 0 bases short, with 14 bases between. The CDR3 extends over 14 amino acids. DNA for the CDR3: TGTGCCAGCCCAAGACAGTACGGCTCCTACGAGCAGTACTTC. Its translation is CASPRQYGSYEQYF.

This chain connects TRBV9 to TRBJ1-1; 7 bases line up with TRBD1. J was trimmed by 0 bases and V by 3 bases; bases with no gene match: 5. This CDR3 has 15 residues. Germline V lookup: CDR1 SGDLS, CDR2 YYNGEE. CDR3 bases: TGTGCCAGCAGCGCCCCAGGGGGGTTGAACACTGAAGCTTTCTTT. It specifies CASSAPGGLNTEAFF.

CDR3 DNA sequence: TGTGCCAGCAGCTTTGATACTACCTACACTGAAGCTTTCTTT. Translating it yields CASSFDTTYTEAFF. The V and J genes are TRBV5-6 and TRBJ1-1; no definite D call. In germline, CDR1 is SGHDT, CDR2 YYEEEE. There are 14 residues in the CDR3. V shed 2 bases and J shed 3 bases, with 11 bases lying between them.